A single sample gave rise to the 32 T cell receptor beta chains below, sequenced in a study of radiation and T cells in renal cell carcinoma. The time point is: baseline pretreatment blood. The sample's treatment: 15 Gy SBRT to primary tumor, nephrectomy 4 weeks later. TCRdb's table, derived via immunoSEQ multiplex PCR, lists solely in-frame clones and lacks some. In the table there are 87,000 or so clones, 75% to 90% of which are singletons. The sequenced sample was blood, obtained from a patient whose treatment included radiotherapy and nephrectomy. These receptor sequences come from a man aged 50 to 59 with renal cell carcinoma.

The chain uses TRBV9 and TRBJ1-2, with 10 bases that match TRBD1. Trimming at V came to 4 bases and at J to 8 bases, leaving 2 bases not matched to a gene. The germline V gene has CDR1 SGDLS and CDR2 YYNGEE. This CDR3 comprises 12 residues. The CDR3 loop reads CASSRQGAGYTF. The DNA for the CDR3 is TGTGCCAGCAGCAGACAGGGGGCGGGCTACACCTTC.

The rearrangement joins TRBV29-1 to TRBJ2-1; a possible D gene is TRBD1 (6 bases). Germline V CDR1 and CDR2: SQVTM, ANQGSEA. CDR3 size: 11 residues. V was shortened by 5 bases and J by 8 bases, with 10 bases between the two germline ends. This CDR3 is CSVWWGHEQFF. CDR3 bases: TGCAGCGTTTGGTGGGGGCATGAGCAGTTCTTC.

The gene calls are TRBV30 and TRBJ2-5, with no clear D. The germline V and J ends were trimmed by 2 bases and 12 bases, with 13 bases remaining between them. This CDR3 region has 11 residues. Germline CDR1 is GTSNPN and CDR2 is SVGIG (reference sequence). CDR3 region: CAWSISLIEYF. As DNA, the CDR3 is TGTGCCTGGAGTATTAGCCTAATCGAGTACTTC.

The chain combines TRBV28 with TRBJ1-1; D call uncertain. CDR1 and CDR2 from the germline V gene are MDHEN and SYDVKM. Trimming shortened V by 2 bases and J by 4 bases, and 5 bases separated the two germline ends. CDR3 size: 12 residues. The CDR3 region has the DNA TGTGCCAGCAGTTTAGTGGGCACTGAAGCTTTCTTT. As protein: CASSLVGTEAFF.

CDR3 in DNA: TGTGCCAGCTCACCTAGTCTATCGGGGTTTTTGGGACTAGCGGGAATCGAGCAGTACTTC. Translation: CASSPSLSGFLGLAGIEQYF. This chain uses TRBV18 with TRBJ2-7, with TRBD2 matching 13 bases. Germline CDR1 KGHSH, CDR2 LQKENI. J gave up 6 bases and V 3 bases, and 20 bases lay outside the gene matches. The CDR3 is 20 residues long. The variable domain in full, completed from reference TRBV18 and TRBJ2-7, reads NAGVMQNPRHLVRRRGQEARLRCSPMKGHSHVYWYRQLPEEGLKFMVYLQKENIIDESGMPKERFSAEFPKEGPSILRIQQVVRGDSAAYFCASSPSLSGFLGLAGIEQYFGPGTRLTVT.

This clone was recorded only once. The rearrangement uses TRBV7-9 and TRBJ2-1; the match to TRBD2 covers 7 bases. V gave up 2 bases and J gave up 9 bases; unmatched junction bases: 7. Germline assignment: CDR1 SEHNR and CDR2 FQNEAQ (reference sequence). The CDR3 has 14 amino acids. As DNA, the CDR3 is TGTGCCAGCAGCTTACAGGCGGGAGAGGTTGAGCAGTTCTTC. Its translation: CASSLQAGEVEQFF.

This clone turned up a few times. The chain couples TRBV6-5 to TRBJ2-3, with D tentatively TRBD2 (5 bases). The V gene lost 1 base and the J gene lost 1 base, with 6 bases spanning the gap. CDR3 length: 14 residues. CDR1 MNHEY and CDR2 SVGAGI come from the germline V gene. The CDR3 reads CASSYLEGTDTQYF. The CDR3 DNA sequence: TGTGCCAGCAGTTACTTGGAGGGCACAGATACGCAGTATTTT.

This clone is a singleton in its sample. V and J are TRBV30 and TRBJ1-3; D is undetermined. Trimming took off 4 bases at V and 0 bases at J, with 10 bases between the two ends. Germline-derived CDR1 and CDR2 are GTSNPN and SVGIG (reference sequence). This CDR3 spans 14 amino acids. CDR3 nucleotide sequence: TGTGCCTGGACGATACACAGCTCTGGAAACACCATATATTTT. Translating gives CAWTIHSSGNTIYF.

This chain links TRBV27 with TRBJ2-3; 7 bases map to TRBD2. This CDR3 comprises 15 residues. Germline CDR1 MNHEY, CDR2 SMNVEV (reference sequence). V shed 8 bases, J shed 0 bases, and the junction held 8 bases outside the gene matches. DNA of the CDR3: TGTGCCAGCCACTCCCCCGGGGGGAGCACAGATACGCAGTATTTT. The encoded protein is CASHSPGGSTDTQYF.

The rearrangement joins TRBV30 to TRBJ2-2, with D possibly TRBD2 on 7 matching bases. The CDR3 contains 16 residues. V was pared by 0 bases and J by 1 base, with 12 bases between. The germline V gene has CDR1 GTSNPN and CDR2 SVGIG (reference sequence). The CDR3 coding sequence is TGTGCCTGGAGTGTCGGGGGGACAATGAACACCGGGGAGCTGTTTTTT. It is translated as CAWSVGGTMNTGELFF.

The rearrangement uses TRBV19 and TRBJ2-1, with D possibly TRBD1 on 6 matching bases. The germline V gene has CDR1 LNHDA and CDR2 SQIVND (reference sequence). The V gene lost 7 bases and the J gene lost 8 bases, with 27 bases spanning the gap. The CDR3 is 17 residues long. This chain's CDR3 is CASTGKGDTGTIDEQFF. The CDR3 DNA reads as TGTGCCAGTACGGGGAAAGGGGATACAGGGACCATCGATGAGCAGTTCTTC.

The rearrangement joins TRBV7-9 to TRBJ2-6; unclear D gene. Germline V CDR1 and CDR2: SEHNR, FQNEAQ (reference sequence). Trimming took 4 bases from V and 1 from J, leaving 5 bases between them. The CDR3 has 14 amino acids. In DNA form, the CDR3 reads TGTGCCAGCAGCTCAGCGTCTGGGGCCAACGTCCTGACTTTC. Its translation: CASSSASGANVLTF.

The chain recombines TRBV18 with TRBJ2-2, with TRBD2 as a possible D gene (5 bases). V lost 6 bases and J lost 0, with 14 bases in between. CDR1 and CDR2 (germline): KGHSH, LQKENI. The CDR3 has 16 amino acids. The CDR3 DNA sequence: TGTGCCAGCTCTCCGAGCGGCAGATCGAACACCGGGGAGCTGTTTTTT. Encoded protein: CASSPSGRSNTGELFF.

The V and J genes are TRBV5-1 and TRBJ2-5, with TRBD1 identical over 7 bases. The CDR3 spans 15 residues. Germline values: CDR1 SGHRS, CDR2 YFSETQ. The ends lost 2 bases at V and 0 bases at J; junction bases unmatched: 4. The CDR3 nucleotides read TGCGCCAGCAGCTTTCATGGACAGGACCAAGAGACCCAGTACTTC. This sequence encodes CASSFHGQDQETQYF.

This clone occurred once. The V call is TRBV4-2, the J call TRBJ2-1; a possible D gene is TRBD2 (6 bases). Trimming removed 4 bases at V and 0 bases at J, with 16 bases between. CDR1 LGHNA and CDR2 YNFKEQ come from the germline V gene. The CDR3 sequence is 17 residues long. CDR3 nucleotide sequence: TGTGCCAGCAGCCCGAACTTAGCGGAGAGCTCCTACAATGAGCAGTTCTTC. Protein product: CASSPNLAESSYNEQFF.

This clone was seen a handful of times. CDR3 in amino acids: CASSLTIGGAGANVLTF. CDR3 in DNA: TGTGCCAGCAGCTTAACGATAGGGGGCGCCGGGGCCAACGTCCTGACTTTC. This chain connects TRBV7-3 to TRBJ2-6; 7 bases are shared with TRBD1. V shed 0 bases, J shed 4 bases, and the junction held 6 bases outside the gene matches. The germline V gene encodes CDR1 SGHTA and CDR2 FQGTGA. This CDR3 contains 17 residues. The whole variable domain, filled in from reference TRBV7-3 and TRBJ2-6, reads GAGVSQTPSNKVTEKGKYVELRCDPISGHTALYWYRQSLGQGPEFLIYFQGTGAADDSGLPNDRFFAVRPEGSVSTLKIQRTERGDSAVYLCASSLTIGGAGANVLTFGAGSRLTVL.

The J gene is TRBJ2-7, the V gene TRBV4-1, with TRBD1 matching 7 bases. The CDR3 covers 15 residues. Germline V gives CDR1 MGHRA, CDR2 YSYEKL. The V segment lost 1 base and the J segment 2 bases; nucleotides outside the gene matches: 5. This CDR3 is CASSQARQGAYEQYF. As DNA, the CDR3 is TGCGCCAGCAGCCAAGCAAGACAGGGAGCCTACGAGCAGTACTTC.

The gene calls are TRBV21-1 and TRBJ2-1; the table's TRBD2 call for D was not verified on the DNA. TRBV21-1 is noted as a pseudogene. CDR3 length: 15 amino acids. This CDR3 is CASSKGGKRYNEQFF. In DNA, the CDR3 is TGTGCCAGCAGCAAGGGGGGAAAGCGGTACAATGAGCAGTTCTTC.

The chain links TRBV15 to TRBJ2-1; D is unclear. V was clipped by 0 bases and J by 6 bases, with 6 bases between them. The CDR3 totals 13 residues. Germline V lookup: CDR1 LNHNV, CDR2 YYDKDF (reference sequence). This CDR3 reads CATSRDQANEQFF. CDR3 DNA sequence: TGTGCCACCAGCAGAGATCAGGCCAATGAGCAGTTCTTC. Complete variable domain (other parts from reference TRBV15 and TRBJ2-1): DAMVIQNPRYQVTQFGKPVTLSCSQTLNHNVMYWYQQKSSQAPKLLFHYYDKDFNNEADTPDNFQSRRPNTSFCFLDIRSPGLGDTAMYLCATSRDQANEQFFGPGTRLTVL.

The chain's CDR3 is CASSPGAGGPFDTDTQYF. The CDR3 DNA reads TGTGCCAGCAGCCCGGGGGCGGGGGGGCCATTCGACACAGATACGCAGTATTTT. The J gene is TRBJ2-3, the V gene TRBV9; 9 bases align to TRBD2. The J segment lost 2 bases and the V segment lost 4 bases, leaving 14 bases of the junction unmatched. The CDR3 has 18 residues. Germline V lookup: CDR1 SGDLS, CDR2 YYNGEE.

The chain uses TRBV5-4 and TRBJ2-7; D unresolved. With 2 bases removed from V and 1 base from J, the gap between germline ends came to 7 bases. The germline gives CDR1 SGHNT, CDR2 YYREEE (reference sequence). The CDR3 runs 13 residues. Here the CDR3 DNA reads TGTGCCAGCAGCTTACTCACTTCCTACGAGCAGTACTTC. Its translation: CASSLLTSYEQYF.

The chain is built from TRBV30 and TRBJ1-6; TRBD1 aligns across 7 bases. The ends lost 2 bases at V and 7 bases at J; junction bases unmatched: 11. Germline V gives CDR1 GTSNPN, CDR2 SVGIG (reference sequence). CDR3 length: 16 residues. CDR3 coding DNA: TGTGCCTGGAGTCCGGGACAGCTAAAAACGAATTCACCCCTCCACTTT. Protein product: CAWSPGQLKTNSPLHF.

CDR3 nucleotides: TGCAGCGTTGCCAGGGCGAGGACTGAAGCTTTCTTT. Its translation: CSVARARTEAFF. The chain joins TRBV29-1 to TRBJ1-1; D might be TRBD1 (5 bases). Trimming cost V 4 bases and J 5 bases, with 11 bases left between them. Germline V gene data show CDR1 as SQVTM and CDR2 as ANQGSEA. The CDR3 totals 12 residues.

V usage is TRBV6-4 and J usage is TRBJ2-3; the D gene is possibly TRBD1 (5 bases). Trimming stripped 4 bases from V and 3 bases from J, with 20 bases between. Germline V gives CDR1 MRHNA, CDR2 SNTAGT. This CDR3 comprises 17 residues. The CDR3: CASSVGAWPLRTDTQYF. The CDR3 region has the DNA TGTGCCAGCAGTGTTGGGGCCTGGCCCCTAAGGACAGATACGCAGTATTTT.

The DNA of the CDR3 is TGCGCCAGCAGCGATCGAGCGGGCGGGAGGTATGGCTACACCTTC. This codes for CASSDRAGGRYGYTF. The chain couples TRBV4-1 to TRBJ1-2; D is undetermined. Trimming stripped 5 bases from V and 5 bases from J, with 18 bases between. Germline values: CDR1 MGHRA, CDR2 YSYEKL. This CDR3 contains 15 residues.

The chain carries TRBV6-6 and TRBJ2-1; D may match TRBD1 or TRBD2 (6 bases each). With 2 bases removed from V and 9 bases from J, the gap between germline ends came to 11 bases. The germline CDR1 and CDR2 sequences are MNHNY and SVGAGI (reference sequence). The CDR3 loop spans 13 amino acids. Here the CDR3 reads CASSYQGRGEQFF. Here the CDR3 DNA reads TGTGCCAGCAGTTACCAGGGGCGGGGTGAGCAGTTCTTC.

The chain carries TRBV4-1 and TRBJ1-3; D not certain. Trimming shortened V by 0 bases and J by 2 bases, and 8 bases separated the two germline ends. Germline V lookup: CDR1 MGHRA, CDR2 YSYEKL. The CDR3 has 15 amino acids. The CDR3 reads CASSQDGLAGNTIYF. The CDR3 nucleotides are TGCGCCAGCAGCCAAGATGGGTTGGCTGGAAACACCATATATTTT.

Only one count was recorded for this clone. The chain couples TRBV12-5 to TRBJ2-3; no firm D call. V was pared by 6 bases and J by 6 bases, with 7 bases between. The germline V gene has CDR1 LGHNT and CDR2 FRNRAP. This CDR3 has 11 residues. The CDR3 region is CASGVGDTQYF. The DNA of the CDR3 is TGTGCTAGTGGCGTCGGGGATACGCAGTATTTT.

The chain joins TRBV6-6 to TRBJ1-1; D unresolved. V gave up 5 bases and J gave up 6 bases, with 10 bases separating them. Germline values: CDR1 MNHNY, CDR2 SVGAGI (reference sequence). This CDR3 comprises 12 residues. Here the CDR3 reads CASSRMVAEAFF. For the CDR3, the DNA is TGTGCCAGCAGTAGGATGGTCGCTGAAGCTTTCTTT.

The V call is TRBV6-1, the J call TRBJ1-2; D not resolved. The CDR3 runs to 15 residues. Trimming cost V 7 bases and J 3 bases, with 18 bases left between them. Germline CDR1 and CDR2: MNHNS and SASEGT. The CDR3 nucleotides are TGTGCCAGCACCGAGTCGCGTAGGGAACACTATGGCTACACCTTC. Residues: CASTESRREHYGYTF.

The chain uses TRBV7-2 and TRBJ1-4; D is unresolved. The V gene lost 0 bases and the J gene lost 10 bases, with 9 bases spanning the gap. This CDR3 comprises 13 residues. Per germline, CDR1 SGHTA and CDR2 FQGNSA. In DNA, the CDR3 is TGTGCCAGCAGCTTAGCGCTTCCGGGAAAACTGTTTTTT. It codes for CASSLALPGKLFF.

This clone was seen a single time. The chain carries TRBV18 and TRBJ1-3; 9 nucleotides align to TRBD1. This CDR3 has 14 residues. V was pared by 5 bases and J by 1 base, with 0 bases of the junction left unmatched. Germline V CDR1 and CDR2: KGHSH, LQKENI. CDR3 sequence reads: CASSGQGSGNTIYF. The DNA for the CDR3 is TGTGCCAGCTCAGGACAGGGGTCTGGAAACACCATATATTTT.